The rows below give T cell receptor beta chains drawn from one sample of a study of blood T cell repertoires in COVID-19. Produced via immunoSEQ multiplex PCR; TCRdb's table is partial and in-frame only. Of roughly 120,000 clones listed, approximately 80% are singletons. The sample was peripheral blood. The receptors here all came from a man between 45 and 60 years old with acute or convalescent COVID-19. CDR3s include the opening cysteine and the closing phenylalanine or tryptophan. The order of the fields is CDR3 protein, CDR3 DNA, J gene, clone size, V gene, D gene. A D gene is named only where the DNA matches it firmly. Rows give clone size only sometimes, using once, few, many, or a class for an expanded clone.

CDR3: CATLQGPKSPLHF
DNA: TGTGCCACCCTTCAGGGCCCTAAGTCACCCCTCCACTTT
J: TRBJ1-6
size: .
V: TRBV6-5
D: .

CDR3: CSAAVQGSGGAEQYF
DNA: TGCAGCGCCGCGGTTCAAGGTAGCGGGGGGGCCGAGCAGTATTTT
J: TRBJ2-3
size: .
V: TRBV29-1
D: TRBD2

CDR3: CASSFLIGPGQGSNEQYF
DNA: TGTGCCAGCAGCTTTCTAATCGGACCCGGACAGGGGAGCAACGAGCAGTACTTC
J: TRBJ2-7
size: .
V: TRBV5-6
D: TRBD1

CDR3: CASNRQGPNTEAFF
DNA: TGTGCCAGCAACAGGCAGGGGCCGAACACTGAAGCTTTCTTT
J: TRBJ1-1
size: few
V: TRBV27
D: .

CDR3: CASPGVAGLDTQYF
DNA: TGTGCCAGCCCCGGGGTAGCGGGGCTGGATACGCAGTATTTT
J: TRBJ2-3
size: .
V: TRBV6-4
D: TRBD2

CDR3: CASSRGLAGGQETQYF
DNA: TGTGCCAGCAGCCGGGGACTAGCGGGGGGGCAGGAGACCCAGTACTTC
J: TRBJ2-5
size: .
V: TRBV7-9
D: TRBD2

CDR3: CASSSGRGHTLNFNTEAFF
DNA: TGTGCCAGCAGCTCTGGGCGGGGTCACACCCTAAACTTTAACACTGAAGCTTTCTTT
J: TRBJ1-1
size: .
V: TRBV11-2
D: .

CDR3: CASSQDTGTSRYEQYF
DNA: TGCGCCAGCAGCCAAGACACCGGGACTAGCAGATACGAGCAGTACTTC
J: TRBJ2-7
size: .
V: TRBV4-1
D: TRBD2

CDR3: CASSVGTGEYTEAFF
DNA: TGTGCCAGCAGCGTAGGGACAGGGGAGTACACTGAAGCTTTCTTT
J: TRBJ1-1
size: .
V: TRBV11-1
D: TRBD1

CDR3: CASSLVAVWDGGANVLTF
DNA: TGTGCCAGCAGTTTGGTAGCGGTGTGGGATGGCGGGGCCAACGTCCTGACTTTC
J: TRBJ2-6
size: few
V: TRBV27
D: .

CDR3: CAISESASGGHQETQYF
DNA: TGTGCCATCAGTGAGTCAGCTAGCGGGGGGCATCAAGAGACCCAGTACTTC
J: TRBJ2-5
size: .
V: TRBV10-3
D: TRBD2

CDR3: CASSYDSPHTDTQYF
DNA: TGTGCCAGCAGCTACGACAGCCCCCACACAGATACGCAGTATTTT
J: TRBJ2-3
size: .
V: TRBV2
D: .

CDR3: CSVGQGGGGYTF
DNA: TGCAGCGTAGGACAGGGCGGCGGGGGCTACACCTTC
J: TRBJ1-2
size: .
V: TRBV29-1
D: TRBD1

CDR3: CASSLVLAGASNEQFF
DNA: TGTGCCAGCAGCTTGGTGCTAGCGGGAGCTAGTAATGAGCAGTTCTTC
J: TRBJ2-1
size: .
V: TRBV5-5
D: TRBD2

CDR3: CASIAGGMNTEAFF
DNA: TGTGCCTCGATAGCGGGGGGTATGAACACTGAAGCTTTCTTT
J: TRBJ1-1
size: .
V: TRBV28
D: .

CDR3: CASSLGDSAGELFF
DNA: TGTGCCAGCAGTTTAGGGGACAGCGCTGGGGAGCTGTTTTTT
J: TRBJ2-2
size: .
V: TRBV27
D: TRBD1

CDR3: CASSPVSGGPYGVAKNIQYF
DNA: TGTGCCAGCAGCCCAGTTTCGGGGGGCCCGTACGGTGTTGCCAAAAACATTCAGTACTTC
J: TRBJ2-4
size: .
V: TRBV27
D: .

CDR3: CSVESNTDYGYTF
DNA: TGCAGCGTTGAGTCGAATACGGACTATGGCTACACCTTC
J: TRBJ1-2
size: .
V: TRBV29-1
D: .

CDR3: CASSLDSTDTQYF
DNA: TGTGCCAGCAGCTTAGACTCAACAGATACGCAGTATTTT
J: TRBJ2-3
size: once
V: TRBV7-3
D: .

CDR3: CASSRRLAGAYEQYF
DNA: TGTGCCAGCAGCCGTCGACTAGCGGGCGCCTACGAGCAGTACTTC
J: TRBJ2-7
size: .
V: TRBV7-2
D: TRBD2

CDR3: CASSLDSQGNTIYF
DNA: TGTGCCAGCAGTCTCGACAGTCAGGGAAACACCATATATTTT
J: TRBJ1-3
size: .
V: TRBV28
D: .

CDR3: CASSPGTGYGIETQYF
DNA: TGTGCCAGCAGCCCTGGGACAGGGTATGGTATAGAGACCCAGTACTTC
J: TRBJ2-5
size: few
V: TRBV14
D: TRBD1

CDR3: CASSLEEGAVTF
DNA: TGCGCCAGCAGCTTGGAGGAGGGGGCGGTCACCTTC
J: TRBJ1-2
size: .
V: TRBV5-1
D: TRBD1

CDR3: CASVDGLAGGSAKNIQYF
DNA: TGTGCCAGCGTCGATGGGCTAGCGGGAGGATCGGCCAAAAACATTCAGTACTTC
J: TRBJ2-4
size: .
V: TRBV19
D: TRBD2

CDR3: CASSTPPFALMEETQYF
DNA: TGCGCCAGCAGTACACCCCCATTCGCCTTGATGGAGGAGACCCAGTACTTC
J: TRBJ2-5
size: .
V: TRBV10-2
D: .

CDR3: CATSRVLGLGTQNQPQHF
DNA: TGTGCCACCAGCAGAGTACTGGGCTTGGGGACACAAAATCAGCCCCAGCATTTT
J: TRBJ1-5
size: .
V: TRBV15
D: .

CDR3: CASSASTGPQHF
DNA: TGTGCCAGCAGCGCCTCGACTGGGCCCCAGCATTTT
J: TRBJ1-5
size: .
V: TRBV9
D: .

CDR3: CASSSQEWGRGNEQFF
DNA: TGTGCCAGCAGCTCGCAGGAGTGGGGCCGAGGCAATGAGCAGTTCTTC
J: TRBJ2-1
size: .
V: TRBV7-9
D: .

CDR3: CASRVAANTGELFF
DNA: TGTGCCAGTCGTGTAGCGGCGAACACCGGGGAGCTGTTTTTT
J: TRBJ2-2
size: .
V: TRBV6-4
D: .